These T cell receptor beta chains were read from a single sample in a study of Graves' ophthalmopathy and Graves' hyperthyroidism. MiXCR was run by TCRdb on the multiplex PCR reads, yielding one entry per CDR3 protein. The sample yields roughly 480,000 distinct CDR3 sequences, roughly 14% seen once. The sequenced sample consisted of blood. Receptors were obtained from a woman between 25 and 40 years old with Graves' ophthalmopathy. The CDR3 runs from the conserved cysteine through the conserved F or W. D genes are given only for firm matches. Clone size appears in some rows only: once, few, many, or a class for an expanded clone.

v_call	d_call	j_call	clone_size	cdr3_aa	cdr3_nt
TRBV15	-	TRBJ1-2	many	CATSRVGRGPDYGYTF	TGTGCCACCAGCAGAGTAGGACGGGGACCGGACTATGGCTACACCTTC
TRBV6-1	-	TRBJ2-4	few	CASRHIQFVSEKKNIQYF	TGTGCCAGCAGACATATCCAATTCGTCAGCGAAAAAAAAAACATTCAGTACTTC
TRBV20-1	-	TRBJ2-2	many	CSAYLADTGELFF	TGCAGTGCTTACTTGGCGGACACCGGGGAGCTGTTTTTT
TRBV10-3	-	TRBJ1-2	many	CAISVDSSFGYTF	TGTGCCATCAGTGTGGACAGTTCATTTGGCTACACCTTC
TRBV6-5	-	TRBJ2-2	many	CASSYRVGNTGELFF	TGTGCCAGCAGTTACAGGGTAGGGAACACCGGGGAGCTGTTTTTT
TRBV20-1	TRBD2	TRBJ2-5	many	CSARVFHTREGPQETQYF	TGCAGTGCTAGAGTTTTTCATACGCGGGAGGGCCCCCAAGAGACCCAGTACTTC
TRBV6-2/TRBV6-3	-	TRBJ2-4	many	CASSYSGWDAKNIKYF	TGTGCCAGCAGTTACTCTGGCTGGGATGCCAAAAACATTAAGTACTTC
TRBV6-5	-	TRBJ1-2	many	CASISQGGYYGYTF	TGTGCCAGCATCTCACAGGGAGGCTACTATGGCTACACCTTC
TRBV12-3/TRBV12-4	-	TRBJ2-7	many	CASSLWTAYEQYF	TGTGCCAGCAGTCTTTGGACAGCTTACGAGCAGTACTTC
TRBV11-2	TRBD1	TRBJ2-5	many	CASSHIAGTGERTQYF	TGTGCCAGCAGCCATATTGCCGGAACAGGGGAGAGGACCCAGTACTTC
TRBV30	-	TRBJ1-2	many	CAWSGRGWGYTF	TGTGCCTGGAGTGGGAGGGGCTGGGGCTACACCTTC
TRBV9	-	TRBJ1-1	many	CASMGPAEAFF	TGTGCCAGCATGGGTCCGGCTGAAGCTTTCTTT
TRBV5-1	-	TRBJ1-1	many	CASSLEGNTEAFF	TGTGCCAGCAGCTTAGAGGGGAACACTGAAGCTTTCTTT
TRBV2	-	TRBJ1-2	many	CASTLRGGGGYTF	TGTGCCAGCACCCTCCGGGGGGGTGGTGGCTACACCTTC
TRBV6-5	-	TRBJ1-1	many	CASSYSGITEAFF	TGTGCCAGCAGTTATTCAGGGATCACTGAAGCTTTCTTT
TRBV19	TRBD2	TRBJ2-2	many	CASSWLADNTGELFF	TGTGCCAGTAGTTGGCTAGCGGACAACACCGGGGAGCTGTTTTTT
TRBV20-1	-	TRBJ1-2	many	CSARVSGQTNYGYTF	TGCAGTGCTAGAGTATCAGGGCAAACTAACTATGGCTACACCTTC
TRBV12-3/TRBV12-4	TRBD2	TRBJ2-7	many	CASSLNLAGNEQYF	TGTGCCAGCAGTTTAAACCTAGCGGGAAACGAGCAGTACTTC
TRBV20-1	-	TRBJ1-6	many	CSAPRGREANSPLHF	TGCAGTGCCCCCCGGGGTCGAGAAGCCAATTCACCCCTCCACTTT
TRBV7-8	-	TRBJ2-7	many	CASSWGAGEQYF	TGTGCCAGCTCCTGGGGGGCGGGGGAGCAGTACTTC
TRBV27	-	TRBJ2-7	many	CASSGGREQYF	TGTGCCAGCTCGGGGGGCCGCGAGCAGTACTTC
TRBV12-3/TRBV12-4	-	TRBJ2-7	-	CASAIQGSYEQYF	TGTGCCAGCGCAATCCAGGGCTCCTACGAGCAGTACTTC
TRBV12-3/TRBV12-4	TRBD1	TRBJ1-1	many	CASRVQGGTEAFF	TGTGCCAGCAGGGTACAGGGGGGCACTGAAGCTTTCTTT
TRBV3-1	-	TRBJ1-1	few	CASSQGTRAFF	TGTGCCAGCAGCCAAGGGACAAGAGCTTTCTTT
TRBV6-1	-	TRBJ2-4	-	CASSEGQASSIQYF	TGTGCCAGCAGTGAAGGTCAAGCCTCCAGCATTCAGTACTTC
TRBV29-1	-	TRBJ2-5	-	CSVYDGRDIQTQYF	TGCAGCGTTTACGATGGACGGGACATTCAGACCCAGTACTTC
TRBV6-5	-	TRBJ2-7	many	CASSVGTTYEQYF	TGTGCCAGCTCGGTCGGAACAACCTACGAGCAGTACTTC
TRBV7-2	TRBD2	TRBJ2-7	many	CASSETSGRSEQYF	TGTGCCAGCAGCGAAACTAGCGGGAGAAGCGAGCAGTACTTC
TRBV7-2	-	TRBJ1-5	many	CASSLAGRTSNQPQHF	TGTGCCAGCAGCTTAGCGGGCAGGACAAGCAATCAGCCCCAGCATTTT
TRBV15	-	TRBJ2-7	-	CATSRDLRTVSYEQYF	TGTGCCACCAGCAGAGACTTACGGACGGTCTCCTACGAGCAGTACTTC
TRBV6-1	-	TRBJ1-2	many	CASSEREGGYGYTF	TGTGCCAGCAGTGAACGGGAGGGCGGCTATGGCTACACCTTC
TRBV30	-	TRBJ1-2	-	CAWSTLTGYYGYTF	TGTGCCTGGAGTACATTAACAGGATACTATGGCTACACCTTC
TRBV2	-	TRBJ2-7	many	CASRLDGQGNEQYF	TGTGCCAGCAGACTGGACGGGCAGGGGAACGAGCAGTACTTC
TRBV6-2/TRBV6-3	-	TRBJ1-6	-	CASSYRQVYNSPLHF	TGTGCCAGCAGTTACCGACAGGTTTATAATTCACCCCTCCACTTT
TRBV11-1	-	TRBJ1-2	-	CASSLDRAEANYGYTF	TGTGCCAGCAGCTTGGACAGAGCAGAAGCTAACTATGGCTACACCTTC
TRBV2	TRBD1	TRBJ2-7	many	CASRTTSQGQGPYEQYF	TGTGCCAGCAGGACCACCAGTCAAGGACAGGGTCCCTACGAGCAGTACTTC
TRBV27	TRBD2	TRBJ2-7	many	CASRINSGSSYEQYF	TGTGCCAGCAGGATAAATAGCGGGAGCTCCTACGAGCAGTACTTC
TRBV14	-	TRBJ1-3	many	CASSQEGIRRNTIYF	TGTGCCAGCAGCCAAGAGGGAATTCGGCGAAACACCATATATTTT
TRBV6-5	TRBD1	TRBJ2-7	many	CASNPTRDRGGYEQYF	TGTGCCAGCAATCCTACCAGGGACAGGGGAGGGTACGAGCAGTACTTC
TRBV12-3/TRBV12-4	TRBD1	TRBJ2-7	many	CASSFGGDRGEEQYF	TGTGCCAGCAGTTTTGGTGGGGACAGGGGAGAGGAGCAGTACTTC
TRBV2	TRBD2	TRBJ2-7	-	CASTPGTSGAVAYEQYF	TGTGCCAGCACCCCCGGGACTAGCGGGGCGGTGGCCTACGAGCAGTACTTC
TRBV24-1	-	TRBJ2-2	many	CATSDLFRGTGELFF	TGTGCCACCAGTGATTTGTTCAGGGGAACCGGGGAGCTGTTTTTT
TRBV30	TRBD2	TRBJ2-7	few	CAWSVREGSYEQYF	TGTGCCTGGAGTGTAAGGGAGGGGTCCTACGAGCAGTACTTC
TRBV6-2/TRBV6-3	-	TRBJ2-7	many	CASILGRGLYEQYF	TGTGCCAGCATCCTCGGGAGAGGGCTGTACGAGCAGTACTTC
TRBV12-3/TRBV12-4	-	TRBJ2-2	many	CASSWDTLVTGELFF	TGTGCCAGCAGTTGGGACACCCTGGTCACCGGGGAGCTGTTTTTT
TRBV5-1	-	TRBJ1-1	-	CASSWTAGNTEAFF	TGCGCCAGCAGCTGGACAGCCGGGAACACTGAAGCTTTCTTT